What follows are 16 T cell receptor beta chains derived from one specimen sequenced in a study of response to subunit inactivated influenza vaccine. TCRdb re-derived calls from the RT-PCR reads in MiXCR, one entry per CDR3 protein. The data contain approximately 700,000 distinct CDR3 sequences, 15% to 18% of them singletons. This sample comprised PBMCs from blood, obtained approximately 13 days after vaccination. The receptors were sampled from a man aged 45-60 years who received an inactivated influenza vaccine.

There are many counts of this clonotype. The CDR3 region has the DNA TGTGCCAGCAGTTTACCGAACTCCCTTGAGCAGTTCTTC. Protein sequence: CASSLPNSLEQFF. The rearrangement joins TRBV12-3 or TRBV12-4 to TRBJ2-1; D unresolved. Trimming left V 2 bases short and J 9 bases short, with 11 bases between. This CDR3 has 13 residues.

V usage is TRBV20-1 and J usage is TRBJ2-5, with TRBD1 matching 8 bases. With V trimmed by 5 bases and J by 1 base, 3 bases remained unmatched. Germline-derived CDR1 and CDR2 are DFQATT and SNEGSKA (reference sequence). The CDR3 has 13 amino acids. For the CDR3, the DNA is TGCAGTGCTGGGGACAGGCTCCAAGAGACCCAGTACTTC. Translated, it gives CSAGDRLQETQYF.

This clonotype has more than one count but fewer than ten. The chain couples TRBV6-2 or TRBV6-3 to TRBJ2-7; D is perhaps TRBD1 (5 bases). In germline, CDR1 is MNHEY, CDR2 SVGEGT. CDR3 length: 16 amino acids. Trimming took off 6 bases at V and 0 bases at J, with 18 bases between the two ends. The chain's CDR3 is CASRPPGRASSYEQYF. The CDR3 DNA reads TGTGCCAGCAGACCCCCGGGCAGGGCGAGCTCCTACGAGCAGTACTTC.

This clonotype was observed a few times. The chain recombines TRBV24-1 with TRBJ2-5; possibly TRBD1 or TRBD2 for D (5 bases each). Germline V gives CDR1 KGHDR, CDR2 SFDVKD. The CDR3 runs 16 residues. V lost 4 bases and J 4 bases, leaving 18 bases between the germline ends. CDR3 sequence: CATSEVATTGTETQYF. In DNA form, the CDR3 reads TGTGCCACCAGTGAGGTGGCGACGACTGGGACAGAGACCCAGTACTTC.

V usage is TRBV6-5 and J usage is TRBJ2-1; D might be TRBD1 or TRBD2, each matching 5 bases. V was pared by 0 bases and J by 5 bases, with 14 bases between. Germline CDR1 and CDR2: MNHEY and SVGAGI. There are 16 residues in the CDR3. The CDR3 sequence: CASSYSRGVGNNEQFF. The CDR3 nucleotides read TGTGCCAGCAGTTACTCGAGAGGGGTAGGGAACAATGAGCAGTTCTTC.

This clonotype was seen more than once but under ten times. The chain couples TRBV5-6 to TRBJ2-5; D ambiguous. Germline V CDR1 and CDR2: SGHDT, YYEEEE. The CDR3 covers 13 residues. The V and J ends lost 2 bases and 2 bases respectively, with 7 bases between them. The chain's CDR3 is CASSLILQETQYF. CDR3 sequence (DNA): TGTGCCAGCAGCTTAATCCTACAAGAGACCCAGTACTTC.

This clonotype was seen more than once but under ten times. The chain recombines TRBV6-5 with TRBJ2-2, with D hard to call. This CDR3 has 18 residues. Germline V gene data show CDR1 as MNHEY and CDR2 as SVGAGI. The V end lost 0 bases, the J end lost 0 bases, and 14 bases lay between the germline ends. DNA of the CDR3: TGTGCCAGCAGTTACTCGGGTTTTTACAGAGCGAACACCGGGGAGCTGTTTTTT. It codes for CASSYSGFYRANTGELFF.

This clonotype has a handful of counts. CDR3 nucleotides: TGCAGTGCTAGAGATGATTACAGGTTCCAAGAGACCCAGTACTTC. As protein: CSARDDYRFQETQYF. The chain has TRBV20-1 and TRBJ2-5, with D maybe TRBD1 (5 bases). CDR3 length equals 15 residues. Germline CDR1 is DFQATT and CDR2 is SNEGSKA (reference sequence). Trimming cost V 0 bases and J 1 base, with 12 bases left between them.

This clonotype came up a few times. The V and J genes are TRBV20-1 and TRBJ2-1, with unresolved D. Trimming removed 0 bases from V and 4 bases from J, with 13 bases in between. Germline CDR1 reads DFQATT; CDR2 reads SNEGSKA (reference sequence). The CDR3 runs to 15 residues. CDR3 coding DNA: TGCAGTGCTAGAGATTTTCGCGGAGCGTACAATGAGCAGTTCTTC. The encoded protein is CSARDFRGAYNEQFF.

The chain joins TRBV28 to TRBJ2-1; possibly TRBD1 for D (5 bases). Germline loops: CDR1 MDHEN, CDR2 SYDVKM. The CDR3 contains 14 residues. V gave up 5 bases and J gave up 5 bases, with 13 bases separating them. The CDR3 DNA is TGTGCCAGCAGTCGGGTGGTGGGGCACAATGAGCAGTTCTTC. This codes for CASSRVVGHNEQFF.

The chain recombines TRBV7-3 with TRBJ2-3; 13 bases match TRBD2. The CDR3 sequence is 16 residues long. J lost 4 bases, V lost 4 bases, and 5 bases had no gene match. Germline V gene sequence: CDR1 SGHTA, CDR2 FQGTGA. The CDR3 DNA reads TGTGCCAGCAGCTATTCCGGACTAGCGGGAGCAGATACGCAGTATTTT. Translating it yields CASSYSGLAGADTQYF.

The genes are TRBV20-1 and TRBJ2-7; 8 bases are shared with TRBD2. J lost 2 bases, V lost 0 bases, and 6 bases had no gene match. There are 15 residues in the CDR3. Germline CDR1 reads DFQATT; CDR2 reads SNEGSKA (reference sequence). The CDR3 region is CSARDVAGGTYEQYF. The CDR3 nucleotides read TGCAGTGCTAGAGATGTGGCGGGAGGAACCTACGAGCAGTACTTC.

This chain uses TRBV15 with TRBJ2-1; unclear D gene. Germline V lookup: CDR1 LNHNV, CDR2 YYDKDF (reference sequence). Trimming shortened V by 0 bases and J by 5 bases, and 5 bases separated the two germline ends. This CDR3 contains 13 residues. This chain's CDR3 is CATSRDSDNEQFF. CDR3 bases: TGTGCCACCAGCAGAGATTCGGACAATGAGCAGTTCTTC.

This sequence joins TRBV5-1 and TRBJ1-4; D gene uncertain. The CDR3 spans 18 residues. Germline V gene sequence: CDR1 SGHRS, CDR2 YFSETQ. Deletions cut 5 bases from V and 6 bases from J, with 26 bases between. The CDR3 loop reads CASSLRTPGRGRDEKLFF. Written as DNA, the CDR3 is TGCGCCAGCAGTCTGAGAACTCCGGGCCGCGGAAGAGATGAAAAACTGTTTTTT.

This clonotype was counted between two and nine times. V gene TRBV5-1 combines with J gene TRBJ1-4, with D possibly matching TRBD1 (6 bases). V lost 2 bases to trimming and J lost 3 bases, with 11 bases between them. CDR3 size: 15 residues. Per the germline V gene, CDR1 is SGHRS and CDR2 is YFSETQ. In nucleotides, the CDR3 is TGCGCCAGCAGCTTTCAGGGGATACCTAATGAAAAACTGTTTTTT. This sequence encodes CASSFQGIPNEKLFF.

The rearrangement uses TRBV29-1 and TRBJ2-1; 9 bases are a match to TRBD2. J was trimmed by 4 bases and V by 3 bases; bases with no gene match: 7. Germline V gives CDR1 SQVTM, CDR2 ANQGSEA. The CDR3 sequence is 15 residues long. The CDR3 sequence is CSVEARLAAYNEQFF. DNA for the CDR3: TGCAGCGTTGAGGCAAGACTAGCGGCTTACAATGAGCAGTTCTTC.